This T cell receptor beta chain originates from a study of T cells in Graves' hyperthyroidism and ophthalmopathy. On the study more broadly: Peripheral blood draws took place at initial diagnosis, ahead of any treatment.

If no ophthalmopathy progression occurred within 18 months, Graves' hyperthyroidism was stable. Patients were excluded for uncontrolled infection, other autoimmune disease, pregnancy or lactation. Findings and limits, study-wide: For ophthalmopathy, model prediction preceded onset by a median approximately 6 months.

This clonotype came up a few times. What it binds is unknown. One end of the junction is discordant with germline, which a read error may explain. Amplified regions were TCR beta CDR3 sequences from RNA transcripts. During a first-round RT-PCR of the TCR CDR3, the HTBI primer set was used. TCRdb re-derived calls from the multiplex PCR reads in MiXCR, one entry per CDR3 protein. The sample lists 250,000 to 300,000 distinct CDR3 sequences; roughly 13% were seen once. The CDR3 sequence is 14 residues long. CDR1 is MNHEY and CDR2 is SVGAGI in the germline V gene. The material sequenced was blood. The TCR sequence derives from a woman between 40 and 50 years old with Graves' hyperthyroidism. V usage is TRBV6-5 and J usage is TRBJ2-5, with no clear D. Here the CDR3 DNA reads TGTGCCAGCAGTTCTGGAGATCGCCAAGAGTCCCAGTACTTC. Its translation: CASSSGDRQESQYF.